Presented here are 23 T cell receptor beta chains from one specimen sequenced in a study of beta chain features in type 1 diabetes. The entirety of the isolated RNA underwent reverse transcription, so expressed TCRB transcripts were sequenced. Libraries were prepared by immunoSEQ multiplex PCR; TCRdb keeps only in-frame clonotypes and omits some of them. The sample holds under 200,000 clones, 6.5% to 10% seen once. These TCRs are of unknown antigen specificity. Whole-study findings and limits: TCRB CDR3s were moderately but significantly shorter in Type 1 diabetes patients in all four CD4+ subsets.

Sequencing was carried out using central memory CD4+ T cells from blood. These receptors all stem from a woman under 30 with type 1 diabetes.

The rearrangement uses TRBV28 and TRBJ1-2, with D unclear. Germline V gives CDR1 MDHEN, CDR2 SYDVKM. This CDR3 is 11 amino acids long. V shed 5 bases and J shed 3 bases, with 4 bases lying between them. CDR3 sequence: CASSAYYGYTF. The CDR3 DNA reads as TGTGCCAGCAGTGCGTACTATGGCTACACCTTC.

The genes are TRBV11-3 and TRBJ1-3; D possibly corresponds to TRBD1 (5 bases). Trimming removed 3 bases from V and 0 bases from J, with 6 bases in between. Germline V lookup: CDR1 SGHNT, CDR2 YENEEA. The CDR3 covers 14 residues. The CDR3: CASSLGLSGNTIYF. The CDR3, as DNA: TGTGCCAGCAGCTTGGGACTCTCTGGAAACACCATATATTTT.

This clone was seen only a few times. The DNA for the CDR3 is TGCGCCAGCAGTGAGTGGGTAGCGGGGGGGGACACAGATACGCAGTATTTT. This encodes CASSEWVAGGDTDTQYF. The chain recombines TRBV10-2 with TRBJ2-3; 11 nucleotides match TRBD2. Unmatched junction bases numbered 5, after V lost 1 base and J lost 2 bases. The CDR3 sequence is 17 residues long. Per germline, CDR1 WSHSY and CDR2 SAAADI.

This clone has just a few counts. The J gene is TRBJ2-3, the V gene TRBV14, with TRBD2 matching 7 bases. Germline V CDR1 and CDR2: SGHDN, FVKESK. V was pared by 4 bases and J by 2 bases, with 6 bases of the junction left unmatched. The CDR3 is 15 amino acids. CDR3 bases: TGTGCCAGCAGCCCCACTAGCGAAAACACAGATACGCAGTATTTT. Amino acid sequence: CASSPTSENTDTQYF.

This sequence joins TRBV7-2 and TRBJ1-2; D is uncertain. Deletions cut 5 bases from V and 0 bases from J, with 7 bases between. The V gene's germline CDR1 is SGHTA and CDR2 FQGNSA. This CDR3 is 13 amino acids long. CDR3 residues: CASSLRSNYGYTF. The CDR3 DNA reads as TGTGCCAGCAGCCTTAGATCTAACTATGGCTACACCTTC.

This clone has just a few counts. CDR3 DNA: TGTGCCAGCAGTCACGGACTAGCGGAATACAATGAGCAGTTCTTC. Its translation is CASSHGLAEYNEQFF. The genes are TRBV11-3 and TRBJ2-1; 10 bases match TRBD2. Trimming at V came to 6 bases and at J to 4 bases, leaving 6 bases not matched to a gene. The CDR3 spans 15 residues. The germline V gene has CDR1 SGHNT and CDR2 YENEEA. Based on the CDR3 plus reference TRBV11-3 and TRBJ2-1, the full variable domain is EAGVVQSPRYKIIEKKQPVAFWCNPISGHNTLYWYLQNLGQGPELLIRYENEEAVDDSQLPKDRFSAERLKGVDSTLKIQPAELGDSAVYLCASSHGLAEYNEQFFGPGTRLTVL.

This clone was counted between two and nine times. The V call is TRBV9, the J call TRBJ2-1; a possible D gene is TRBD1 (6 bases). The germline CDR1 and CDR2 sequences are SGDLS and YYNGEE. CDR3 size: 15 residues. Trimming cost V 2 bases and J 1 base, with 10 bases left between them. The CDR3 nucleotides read TGTGCCAGCAGCGTTGGGACAATTTCCTACAATGAGCAGTTCTTC. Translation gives CASSVGTISYNEQFF.

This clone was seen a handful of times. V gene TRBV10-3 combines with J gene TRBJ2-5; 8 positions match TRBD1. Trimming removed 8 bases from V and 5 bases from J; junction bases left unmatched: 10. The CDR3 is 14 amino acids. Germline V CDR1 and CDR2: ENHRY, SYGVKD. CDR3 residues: CAISGQGITETQYF. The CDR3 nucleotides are TGTGCCATCTCCGGACAGGGAATCACGGAGACCCAGTACTTC.

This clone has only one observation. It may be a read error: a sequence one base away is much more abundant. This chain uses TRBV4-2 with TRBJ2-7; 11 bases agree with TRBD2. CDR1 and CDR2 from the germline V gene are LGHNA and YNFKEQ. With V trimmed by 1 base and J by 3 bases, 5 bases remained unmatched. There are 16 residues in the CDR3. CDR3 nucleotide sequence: TGTGCCAGCAGCCAAGGTAGCGGGGGGGCCGACTACGAGCAGTACTTC. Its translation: CASSQGSGGADYEQYF.

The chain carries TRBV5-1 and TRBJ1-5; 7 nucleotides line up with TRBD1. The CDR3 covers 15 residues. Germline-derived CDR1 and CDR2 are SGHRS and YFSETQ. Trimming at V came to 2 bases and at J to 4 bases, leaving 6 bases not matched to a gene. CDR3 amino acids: CASSFSGTENQPQHF. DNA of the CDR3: TGCGCCAGCAGCTTTTCGGGGACAGAGAATCAGCCCCAGCATTTT. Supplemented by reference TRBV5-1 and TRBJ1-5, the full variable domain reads KAGVTQTPRYLIKTRGQQVTLSCSPISGHRSVSWYQQTPGQGLQFLFEYFSETQRNKGNFPGRFSGRQFSNSRSEMNVSTLELGDSALYLCASSFSGTENQPQHFGDGTRLSIL.

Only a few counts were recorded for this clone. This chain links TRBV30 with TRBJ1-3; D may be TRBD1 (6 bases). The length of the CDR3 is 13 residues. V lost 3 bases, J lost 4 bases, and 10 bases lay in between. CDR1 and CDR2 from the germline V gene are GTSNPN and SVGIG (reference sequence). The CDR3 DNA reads TGTGCCTGGAGAGGACAGCTGGGAAACACCATATATTTT. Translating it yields CAWRGQLGNTIYF.

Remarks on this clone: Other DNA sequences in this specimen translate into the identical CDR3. The CDR3 reads CASSLGDSAYEQYF. CDR3 in DNA: TGCGCCAGCAGCTTGGGGGACAGTGCCTACGAGCAGTACTTC. The chain links TRBV5-1 to TRBJ2-7; TRBD1 matches 7 bases. The V gene's germline CDR1 is SGHRS and CDR2 YFSETQ. Germline trimming cut 0 bases from V and 2 bases from J; bases unmatched to any gene: 2. This CDR3 contains 14 residues. The variable domain in full, completed from reference TRBV5-1 and TRBJ2-7, reads KAGVTQTPRYLIKTRGQQVTLSCSPISGHRSVSWYQQTPGQGLQFLFEYFSETQRNKGNFPGRFSGRQFSNSRSEMNVSTLELGDSALYLCASSLGDSAYEQYFGPGTRLTVT.

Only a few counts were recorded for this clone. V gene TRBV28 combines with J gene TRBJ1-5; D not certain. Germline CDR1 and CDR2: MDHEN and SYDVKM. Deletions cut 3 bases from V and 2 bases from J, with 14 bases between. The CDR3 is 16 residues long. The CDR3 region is CASSFNGRTGNQPQHF. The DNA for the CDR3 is TGTGCCAGCAGTTTTAATGGGAGGACGGGCAATCAGCCCCAGCATTTT.

CDR3 protein: CASSRDGARYTEAFF. CDR3 nucleotides: TGTGCCAGCAGTAGAGATGGGGCCAGGTACACTGAAGCTTTCTTT. The chain uses TRBV6-6 and TRBJ1-1; D might be TRBD1 (5 bases). The germline CDR1 and CDR2 sequences are MNHNY and SVGAGI (reference sequence). The V and J ends lost 5 bases and 3 bases respectively, with 16 bases between them. The CDR3 runs 15 residues.

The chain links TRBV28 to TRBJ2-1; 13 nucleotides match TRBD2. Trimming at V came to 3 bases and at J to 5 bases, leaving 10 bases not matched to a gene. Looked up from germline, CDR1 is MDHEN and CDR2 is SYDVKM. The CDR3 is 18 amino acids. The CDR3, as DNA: TGTGCCAGCAGTTTTGGCCTGAGGGGACTAGCGGGACACAATGAGCAGTTCTTC. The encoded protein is CASSFGLRGLAGHNEQFF. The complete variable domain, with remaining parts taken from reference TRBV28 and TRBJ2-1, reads DVKVTQSSRYLVKRTGEKVFLECVQDMDHENMFWYRQDPGLGLRLIYFSYDVKMKEKGDIPEGYSVSREKKERFSLILESASTNQTSMYLCASSFGLRGLAGHNEQFFGPGTRLTVL.

DNA of the CDR3: TGTGCCAGCAGTTGGACTAGCGGGAGCGATACGCAGTATTTT. It is translated as CASSWTSGSDTQYF. The rearrangement links TRBV6-6 to TRBJ2-3; TRBD2 aligns across 13 bases. The V segment lost 4 bases and the J segment 6 bases; nucleotides outside the gene matches: 1. The length of the CDR3 is 14 residues. CDR1 is MNHNY, CDR2 SVGAGI, per germline (reference sequence).

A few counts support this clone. Here the CDR3 DNA reads TGTGCCACCAGCAGGCCCGGGTTGGAAAATGAAAAACTGTTTTTT. It yields the protein CATSRPGLENEKLFF. The chain links TRBV15 to TRBJ1-4; D unresolved. Trimming removed 3 bases from V and 5 bases from J, with 13 bases in between. Germline V gives CDR1 LNHNV, CDR2 YYDKDF (reference sequence). The CDR3 loop spans 15 amino acids.

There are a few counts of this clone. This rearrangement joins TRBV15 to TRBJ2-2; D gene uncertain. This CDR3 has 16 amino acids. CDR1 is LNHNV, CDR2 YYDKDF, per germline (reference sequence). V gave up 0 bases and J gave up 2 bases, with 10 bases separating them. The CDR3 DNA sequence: TGTGCCACCAGCAGAGATATTCCCAGAAACACCGGGGAGCTGTTTTTT. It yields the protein CATSRDIPRNTGELFF. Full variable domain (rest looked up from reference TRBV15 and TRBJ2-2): DAMVIQNPRYQVTQFGKPVTLSCSQTLNHNVMYWYQQKSSQAPKLLFHYYDKDFNNEADTPDNFQSRRPNTSFCFLDIRSPGLGDTAMYLCATSRDIPRNTGELFFGEGSRLTVL.

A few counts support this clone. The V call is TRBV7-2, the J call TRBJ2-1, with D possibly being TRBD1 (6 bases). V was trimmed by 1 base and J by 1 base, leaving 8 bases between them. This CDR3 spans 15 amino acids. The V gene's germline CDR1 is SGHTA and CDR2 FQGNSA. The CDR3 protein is CASSLVQGSYNEQFF. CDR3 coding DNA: TGTGCCAGCAGCTTAGTGCAGGGGTCCTACAATGAGCAGTTCTTC.

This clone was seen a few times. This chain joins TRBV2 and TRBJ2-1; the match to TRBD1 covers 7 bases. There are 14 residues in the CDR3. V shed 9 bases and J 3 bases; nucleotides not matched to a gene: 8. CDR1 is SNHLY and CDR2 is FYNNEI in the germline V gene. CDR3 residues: CASPSQGSYNEQFF. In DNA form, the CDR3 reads TGTGCCAGTCCCTCACAGGGGAGCTACAATGAGCAGTTCTTC.

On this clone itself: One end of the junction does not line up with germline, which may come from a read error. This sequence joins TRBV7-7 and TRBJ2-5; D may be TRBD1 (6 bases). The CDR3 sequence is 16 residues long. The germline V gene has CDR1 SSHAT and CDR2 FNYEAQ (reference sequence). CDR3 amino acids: CASSLGRLVGAETQYF. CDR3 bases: TGTGCTAGCAGCTTAGGCCGCCTAGTGGGGGCGGAGACCCAGTACTTC.

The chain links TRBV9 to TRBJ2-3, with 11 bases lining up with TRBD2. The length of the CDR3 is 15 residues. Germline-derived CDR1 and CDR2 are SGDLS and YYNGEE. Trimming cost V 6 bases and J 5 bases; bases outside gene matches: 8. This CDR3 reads CASTALGTSGDTQYF. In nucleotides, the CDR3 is TGTGCCAGCACCGCACTAGGGACTAGCGGAGATACGCAGTATTTT.

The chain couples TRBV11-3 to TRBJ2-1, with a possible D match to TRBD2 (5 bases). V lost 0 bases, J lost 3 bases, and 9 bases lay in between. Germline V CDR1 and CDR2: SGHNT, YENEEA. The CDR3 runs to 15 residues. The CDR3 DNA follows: TGTGCCAGCAGCTTAGAGACTGGGAGCTACAATGAGCAGTTCTTC. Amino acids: CASSLETGSYNEQFF. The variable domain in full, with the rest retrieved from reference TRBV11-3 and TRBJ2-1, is EAGVVQSPRYKIIEKKQPVAFWCNPISGHNTLYWYLQNLGQGPELLIRYENEEAVDDSQLPKDRFSAERLKGVDSTLKIQPAELGDSAVYLCASSLETGSYNEQFFGPGTRLTVL.